Below, 10 T cell receptor beta chains from the same sample are listed, as sequenced in a study of post-analysis software for immune sequencing data. Study-level points and caveats: Roughly 5 TRBV segments (TRBV5-6, TRBV5-1 and TRBV20-1 among them) occurred more frequently in patients than in controls.

Unique molecular identifiers were built into the TCR beta cDNA libraries. One entry per CDR3 protein results from TCRdb running MiXCR on the PCR reads. The sample lists roughly 870,000 distinct CDR3 sequences, about 50% occurring once. These TCRs' antigens remain unknown. Material for sequencing was blood. These receptors originate from a girl aged 5 to 17 with multiple sclerosis.

This clonotype turned up a few times. J is TRBJ2-5 and V is TRBV21-1; the table's D gene call, TRBD2, was not cross checked with the DNA. TRBV21-1 is a pseudogene. The CDR3 spans 17 residues. CDR3: CASSRTGLADTQETQYF. CDR3 nucleotide sequence: TGTGCCAGCAGCAGGACGGGACTAGCGGACACCCAAGAGACCCAGTACTTC.

This sequence joins TRBV5-5 and TRBJ2-3, with D unclear. Per germline, CDR1 SGHKS and CDR2 YYEKEE (reference sequence). The V end lost 4 bases, the J end lost 0 bases, and 9 bases lay between the germline ends. The CDR3 extends over 14 amino acids. The CDR3: CASSAQGSTDTQYF. The CDR3 bases are TGTGCCAGCAGCGCCCAAGGAAGCACAGATACGCAGTATTTT.

In this sample, this clonotype turned up a few times. The chain combines TRBV29-1 with TRBJ2-1; TRBD2 matches at 15 bases. CDR1 SQVTM and CDR2 ANQGSEA come from the germline V gene. The CDR3 totals 16 residues. The V segment lost 6 bases and the J segment 4 bases; nucleotides outside the gene matches: 7. CDR3 coding DNA: TGCAGCGTAGCGACCGGGACTAGCGGGAGGTACAATGAGCAGTTCTTC. Translating gives CSVATGTSGRYNEQFF.

This chain links TRBV20-1 with TRBJ2-5; no reliable D call. This CDR3 has 14 amino acids. Germline values: CDR1 DFQATT, CDR2 SNEGSKA (reference sequence). With 3 bases removed from V and 4 bases from J, the gap between germline ends came to 15 bases. DNA for the CDR3: TGCAGTGCTAGGGATATTAAGGTCCTAGAGACCCAGTACTTC. The encoded protein is CSARDIKVLETQYF.

J is TRBJ2-1 and V is TRBV10-3; TRBD1 matches 7 bases. Losses at the gene ends were 4 bases for V and 9 bases for J; bases not matched to a gene: 24. The germline V gene has CDR1 ENHRY and CDR2 SYGVKD. This CDR3 is 19 amino acids long. This CDR3 is CAISALGEKTGPSAGEQFF. DNA for the CDR3: TGTGCCATCAGTGCGCTGGGAGAGAAGACAGGGCCTAGTGCGGGTGAGCAGTTCTTC.

Only a few counts were recorded for this clonotype. The chain links TRBV10-3 to TRBJ2-5; 8 nucleotides line up with TRBD1. Germline CDR1 is ENHRY and CDR2 is SYGVKD. CDR3 size: 17 residues. The junction had 9 bases not matched to a gene; V was cut back by 3 bases and J by 0 bases. CDR3 sequence: CAISDPIGQGNQETQYF. As DNA, the CDR3 is TGTGCCATCAGTGACCCAATCGGACAGGGCAACCAAGAGACCCAGTACTTC.

This clonotype was counted a few times. The chain uses TRBV4-2 and TRBJ1-2; D may be TRBD1 (5 bases). The CDR3 loop spans 15 amino acids. Trimming removed 0 bases at V and 4 bases at J, with 12 bases between. Germline V gives CDR1 LGHNA, CDR2 YNFKEQ. In DNA form, the CDR3 reads TGTGCCAGCAGCCAAGAGTCAGGGTCGGGCTATGGCTACACCTTC. This gives the protein CASSQESGSGYGYTF.

The V gene is TRBV12-5, the J gene TRBJ1-2, with D uncertain. Germline V gene data show CDR1 as LGHNT and CDR2 as FRNRAP. This CDR3 has 16 residues. Trimming left V 2 bases short and J 6 bases short, with 19 bases between. CDR3 in amino acids: CASGLTPPGLPDGYTF. The DNA for the CDR3 is TGTGCTAGTGGTTTGACCCCGCCGGGCCTGCCCGATGGCTACACCTTC.

This clonotype was recorded a few times. The genes are TRBV20-1 and TRBJ2-3; 9 bases are shared with TRBD2. This CDR3 is 17 amino acids long. J gave up 2 bases and V 6 bases, and 15 bases lay outside the gene matches. The germline CDR1 and CDR2 sequences are DFQATT and SNEGSKA (reference sequence). The CDR3 DNA reads TGCAGTGCGTCAGCGGGGGGTAGGGGCCCTTCCACAGATACGCAGTATTTT. This encodes CSASAGGRGPSTDTQYF.

This chain links TRBV6-6 with TRBJ2-1; the D gene is possibly TRBD2 (6 bases). V dropped 2 bases and J dropped 9 bases, with 17 bases sitting between them. The CDR3 has 15 amino acids. Germline loops: CDR1 MNHNY, CDR2 SVGAGI (reference sequence). CDR3 sequence reads: CASSYNTREPFEQFF. The CDR3, as DNA: TGTGCCAGCAGTTACAATACACGGGAGCCGTTTGAGCAGTTCTTC.